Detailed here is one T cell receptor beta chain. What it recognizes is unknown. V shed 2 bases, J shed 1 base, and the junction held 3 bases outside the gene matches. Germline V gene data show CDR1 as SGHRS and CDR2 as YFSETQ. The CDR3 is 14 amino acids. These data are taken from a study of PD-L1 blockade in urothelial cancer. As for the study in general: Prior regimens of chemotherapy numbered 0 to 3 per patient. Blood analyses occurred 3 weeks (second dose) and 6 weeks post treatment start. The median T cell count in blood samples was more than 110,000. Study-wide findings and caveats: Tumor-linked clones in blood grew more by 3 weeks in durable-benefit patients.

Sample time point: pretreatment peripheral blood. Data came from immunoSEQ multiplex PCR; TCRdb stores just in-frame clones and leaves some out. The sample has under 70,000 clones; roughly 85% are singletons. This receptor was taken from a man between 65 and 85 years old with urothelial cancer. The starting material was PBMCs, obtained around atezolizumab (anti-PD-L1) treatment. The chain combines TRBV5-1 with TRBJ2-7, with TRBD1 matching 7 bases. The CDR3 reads CASSLTGASYEQYF. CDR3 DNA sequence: TGCGCCAGCAGCTTAACAGGGGCGTCCTACGAGCAGTACTTC.